Following are 26 T cell receptor beta chains from one sample sequenced in a study of T cell responses to AZD1222 COVID-19 vaccine. TCRdb's copy holds only in-frame clones and misses some; the assay was immunoSEQ multiplex PCR. In the table there are about 100,000 clones, roughly 85% of which are singletons. The sample consisted of peripheral blood, taken on day 0 of AZD1222 vaccination. Receptors originate from an adult in good health.

The rearrangement joins TRBV12-5 to TRBJ1-1; no firm D call. The CDR3 is 17 residues long. Germline CDR1 is LGHNT and CDR2 is FRNRAP. Trimming shortened V by 2 bases and J by 3 bases, and 19 bases separated the two germline ends. This chain's CDR3 is CASGLFPLGVKDTEAFF. As DNA, the CDR3 is TGTGCTAGTGGTTTGTTCCCCTTGGGAGTAAAGGACACTGAAGCTTTCTTT. Supplemented by reference TRBV12-5 and TRBJ1-1, the full variable domain reads DARVTQTPRHKVTEMGQEVTMRCQPILGHNTVFWYRQTMMQGLELLAYFRNRAPLDDSGMPKDRFSAEMPDATLATLKIQPSEPRDSAVYFCASGLFPLGVKDTEAFFGQGTRLTVV.

This clone was seen a single time. V is TRBV2 and J is TRBJ1-5; TRBD1 aligns across 9 bases. CDR1 and CDR2 (germline): SNHLY, FYNNEI. CDR3 length: 15 amino acids. V gave up 4 bases and J gave up 6 bases; unmatched junction bases: 7. CDR3 region: CASSVQGAQGQPQHF. The CDR3 DNA reads as TGTGCCAGCAGTGTACAGGGGGCTCAGGGTCAGCCCCAGCATTTT.

With regard to this clone: Other DNA sequences in the same sample also yield this CDR3. The chain couples TRBV24-1 to TRBJ1-1; the D is unclear. This CDR3 is 14 amino acids long. Germline V gene lookup returns CDR1 KGHDR and CDR2 SFDVKD. V lost 2 bases and J lost 2, with 8 bases in between. Here the CDR3 reads CATSDSGLNTEAFF. CDR3 DNA sequence: TGTGCCACCAGTGATTCTGGCCTTAACACTGAAGCTTTCTTT.

CDR3 sequence (DNA): TGTGCCAGTAGGGCCCGGACTAGCGGGGACCAAGAGACCCAGTACTTC. It is translated as CASRARTSGDQETQYF. V is TRBV19 and J is TRBJ2-5; 12 nucleotides align to TRBD2. The length of the CDR3 is 16 residues. With V trimmed by 6 bases and J by 0 bases, 5 bases remained unmatched. CDR1 and CDR2 (germline): LNHDA, SQIVND (reference sequence).

The chain combines TRBV11-3 with TRBJ2-1; D gene ambiguous. The ends were cut back, 5 bases at V and 6 bases at J, with 11 bases in the middle. The CDR3 contains 13 residues. In germline, CDR1 is SGHNT, CDR2 YENEEA. This CDR3 is CASSPGGSNEQFF. CDR3 nucleotide sequence: TGTGCCAGCAGCCCCGGTGGCAGCAATGAGCAGTTCTTC.

The V gene is TRBV5-1, the J gene TRBJ1-1, with D tentatively TRBD1 (6 bases). V lost 0 bases and J 5 bases, leaving 11 bases between the germline ends. The CDR3 spans 14 residues. Germline values: CDR1 SGHRS, CDR2 YFSETQ. As DNA, the CDR3 is TGCGCCAGCAGCTTGGAACGGGGGGCAACTGAAGCTTTCTTT. Amino acid sequence: CASSLERGATEAFF.

This chain connects TRBV19 to TRBJ1-1; D remains ambiguous. In germline, CDR1 is LNHDA, CDR2 SQIVND (reference sequence). The CDR3 consists of 15 residues. Deletions cut 3 bases from V and 1 base from J, with 12 bases between. The CDR3 protein is CASSIGVARNTEAFF. The CDR3 DNA reads as TGTGCCAGTAGTATTGGGGTGGCAAGGAACACTGAAGCTTTCTTT. Filled out from reference TRBV19 and TRBJ1-1, the complete variable domain reads DGGITQSPKYLFRKEGQNVTLSCEQNLNHDAMYWYRQDPGQGLRLIYYSQIVNDFQKGDIAEGYSVSREKKESFPLTVTSAQKNPTAFYLCASSIGVARNTEAFFGQGTRLTVV.

V gene TRBV15 combines with J gene TRBJ2-7; either TRBD1 or TRBD2 may supply D (5 bases each). Per the germline V gene, CDR1 is LNHNV and CDR2 is YYDKDF (reference sequence). This CDR3 comprises 12 residues. The V gene lost 1 base and the J gene lost 5 bases, with 6 bases spanning the gap. The CDR3 protein is CATSRVGDEQYF. In DNA, the CDR3 is TGTGCCACCAGCAGAGTGGGGGACGAGCAGTACTTC.

V usage is TRBV6-1 and J usage is TRBJ1-3, with 7 bases identical to TRBD1. V lost 4 bases and J lost 0; bases outside the gene matches: 6. Per germline, CDR1 MNHNS and CDR2 SASEGT. There are 16 residues in the CDR3. The DNA for the CDR3 is TGTGCCAGCAGTGTAACAGGGGAGTACTCTGGAAACACCATATATTTT. Encoded protein: CASSVTGEYSGNTIYF.

In this sample, this clone turned up a few times. This rearrangement joins TRBV2 to TRBJ1-1, with TRBD1 matching over 7 bases. V was clipped by 3 bases and J by 1 base; unmatched bases: 5. The length of the CDR3 is 15 residues. The germline V gene encodes CDR1 SNHLY and CDR2 FYNNEI. The CDR3 region is CASSEFQGENTEAFF. The CDR3 bases are TGTGCCAGCAGTGAGTTCCAGGGGGAGAACACTGAAGCTTTCTTT. The full variable domain, rest sourced from reference TRBV2 and TRBJ1-1, is EPEVTQTPSHQVTQMGQEVILRCVPISNHLYFYWYRQILGQKVEFLVSFYNNEISEKSEIFDDQFSVERPDGSNFTLKIRSTKLEDSAMYFCASSEFQGENTEAFFGQGTRLTVV.

CDR3 nucleotides: TGTGCCAGCACCGCTTCCTCCTACAATGAGCAGTTCTTC. This encodes CASTASSYNEQFF. This chain links TRBV6-5 with TRBJ2-1; D unresolved. Germline V gene sequence: CDR1 MNHEY, CDR2 SVGAGI. CDR3 size: 13 residues. Trimming stripped 7 bases from V and 0 bases from J, with 7 bases between.

The chain joins TRBV30 to TRBJ1-4; 7 nucleotides align to TRBD1. Unmatched junction bases numbered 7, after V lost 3 bases and J lost 6 bases. The germline V gene has CDR1 GTSNPN and CDR2 SVGIG (reference sequence). The CDR3 consists of 14 residues. CDR3 bases: TGTGCCTGGAGAGTCAAGGGGGCGTATGAAAAACTGTTTTTT. It is translated as CAWRVKGAYEKLFF. The complete variable domain, with remaining parts taken from reference TRBV30 and TRBJ1-4, reads SQTIHQWPATLVQPVGSPLSLECTVEGTSNPNLYWYRQAAGRGLQLLFYSVGIGQISSEVPQNLSASRPQDRQFILSSKKLLLSDSGFYLCAWRVKGAYEKLFFGSGTQLSVL.

The genes are TRBV29-1 and TRBJ2-7, with 9 bases lining up with TRBD1. V gave up 7 bases and J gave up 4 bases; unmatched junction bases: 23. Germline loops: CDR1 SQVTM, CDR2 ANQGSEA. The CDR3 is 18 residues long. CDR3 sequence reads: CSAGTRTGAGWGIYEQYF. The CDR3 coding sequence is TGCAGCGCAGGAACCAGGACAGGGGCGGGATGGGGTATATACGAGCAGTACTTC.

About this clone itself: The junction departs from the called germline gene at one end, perhaps through a read error. V usage is TRBV2 and J usage is TRBJ1-2, with unresolved D. This CDR3 comprises 13 residues. Germline loops: CDR1 SNHLY, CDR2 FYNNEI. CDR3 bases: TGTGCAAGCACATTGCAGGAAAACTATGGCTACACCTTC. It yields the protein CASTLQENYGYTF.

The V and J genes are TRBV7-9 and TRBJ2-3; D is perhaps TRBD1 (5 bases). This CDR3 is built from 15 residues. Trimming removed 4 bases from V and 4 bases from J, with 15 bases in between. From germline, CDR1 is SEHNR and CDR2 FQNEAQ (reference sequence). This chain's CDR3 is CASSYDSRGADTQYF. The CDR3 DNA reads as TGTGCCAGCAGCTACGACAGTAGGGGTGCAGATACGCAGTATTTT.

This chain links TRBV7-6 with TRBJ2-1, with 16 bases lining up with TRBD2. The CDR3 consists of 19 residues. Trimming cost V 1 base and J 1 base; bases outside gene matches: 4. The germline gives CDR1 SGHVS, CDR2 FNYEAQ. In nucleotides, the CDR3 is TGTGCCAGCAGCTTAGAGGGACTAGCGGGAGGGCCTTCCTACAATGAGCAGTTCTTC. Protein: CASSLEGLAGGPSYNEQFF.

This chain joins TRBV5-5 and TRBJ2-2; D may be TRBD2 (5 bases). Germline V gene lookup returns CDR1 SGHKS and CDR2 YYEKEE (reference sequence). Trimming shortened V by 2 bases and J by 6 bases, and 14 bases separated the two germline ends. The CDR3 loop spans 15 amino acids. The CDR3 spells CASSFGVLTAGELFF. For the CDR3, the DNA is TGTGCCAGCAGCTTCGGGGTTTTAACCGCCGGGGAGCTGTTTTTT. Variable domain in full (rest from reference TRBV5-5 and TRBJ2-2): DAGVTQSPTHLIKTRGQQVTLRCSPISGHKSVSWYQQVLGQGPQFIFQYYEKEERGRGNFPDRFSARQFPNYSSELNVNALLLGDSALYLCASSFGVLTAGELFFGEGSRLTVL.

The rearrangement uses TRBV30 and TRBJ1-2; no definite D call. There are 15 residues in the CDR3. The V end lost 0 bases, the J end lost 0 bases, and 11 bases lay between the germline ends. The germline gives CDR1 GTSNPN, CDR2 SVGIG (reference sequence). The CDR3 DNA is TGTGCCTGGAGTGTACGGGCCACAGCTAACTATGGCTACACCTTC. Translation: CAWSVRATANYGYTF.

This clone was detected only a few times. The rearrangement links TRBV10-3 to TRBJ2-5; D assignment may be TRBD1 or TRBD2 (5 bases each). This CDR3 is 14 amino acids long. V lost 6 bases to trimming and J lost 5 bases, with 16 bases between them. The germline gives CDR1 ENHRY, CDR2 SYGVKD. The CDR3 sequence is CAISPSGTQETQYF. The CDR3 nucleotides read TGTGCCATCAGCCCCTCCGGGACGCAGGAGACCCAGTACTTC.

This clone came up once. V is TRBV12-3 or TRBV12-4 and J is TRBJ1-4, with D uncertain. Between the trimmed V and J ends, which lost 3 bases and 2 bases, there was a span of 4 bases. The CDR3 has 13 amino acids. CDR3 protein: CASSFSTNEKLFF. The CDR3 DNA is TGTGCCAGCAGTTTTAGTACTAATGAAAAACTGTTTTTT.

V and J are TRBV19 and TRBJ1-2, with D perhaps matching TRBD1 (5 bases). The CDR3 length is 14 residues. V dropped 3 bases and J dropped 5 bases, with 13 bases sitting between them. The germline gives CDR1 LNHDA, CDR2 SQIVND (reference sequence). CDR3 DNA: TGTGCCAGTAGTATCGCAGGGTCGTCGTATGGCTACACCTTC. Encoded protein: CASSIAGSSYGYTF.

V and J are TRBV7-6 and TRBJ2-1; 8 bases align to TRBD2. Germline V gene sequence: CDR1 SGHVS, CDR2 FNYEAQ. This CDR3 is built from 15 residues. Losses at the gene ends were 5 bases for V and 7 bases for J; bases not matched to a gene: 10. In DNA, the CDR3 is TGTGCCAGCAGCGACCCGGGAGGGCCGGGGAATGAGCAGTTCTTC. Residues: CASSDPGGPGNEQFF.

In its sample, this clone was seen a few times. DNA of the CDR3: TGTGCCAGTAGTATCGCGAACTTGGGGGCCAATCAGCCCCAGCATTTT. Residues: CASSIANLGANQPQHF. The V gene is TRBV19, the J gene TRBJ1-5; D perhaps matches TRBD1 (6 bases). This CDR3 is built from 16 residues. Germline assignment: CDR1 LNHDA and CDR2 SQIVND (reference sequence). With 3 bases removed from V and 3 bases from J, the gap between germline ends came to 15 bases.

The V gene is TRBV11-3, the J gene TRBJ2-7; D is uncertain. The germline gives CDR1 SGHNT, CDR2 YENEEA. The CDR3 is 14 amino acids. Trimming removed 7 bases from V and 0 bases from J, with 13 bases in between. In DNA form, the CDR3 reads TGTGCCAGCACCGTACAGAGTAGCTCCTACGAGCAGTACTTC. Translating it yields CASTVQSSSYEQYF.

The gene calls are TRBV12-3 or TRBV12-4 and TRBJ1-2; a weak D match, TRBD1 (5 bases). V gave up 10 bases and J gave up 4 bases, with 16 bases separating them. This CDR3 contains 13 residues. CDR3 nucleotides: TGTGCCACTTTTGGGTGGGGGGGCTATGGCTACACCTTC. It encodes CATFGWGGYGYTF.

Written as DNA, the CDR3 is TGTGCCAGCAGCTCGGGACTATTCCAGTTCTTC. This codes for CASSSGLFQFF. The chain employs TRBV7-2 and TRBJ2-1; 7 bases agree with TRBD2. CDR3 length equals 11 residues. Germline CDR1 SGHTA, CDR2 FQGNSA. Germline trimming cut 4 bases from V and 13 bases from J; bases unmatched to any gene: 4. The variable domain in full, with the rest retrieved from reference TRBV7-2 and TRBJ2-1, is GAGVSQSPSNKVTEKGKDVELRCDPISGHTALYWYRQSLGQGLEFLIYFQGNSAPDKSGLPSDRFSAERTGGSVSTLTIQRTQQEDSAVYLCASSSGLFQFFGPGTRLTVL.